This T cell receptor beta chain was sequenced during a study of cytomegalovirus exposure and HLA in healthy donors (dated by TCRdb to the late 2010s). Study-wide context: According to an earlier analysis of 587 of the donors, 150 million to 200 million T cells yielded some 110 million unique TCR beta sequences and less than 300 Gb of sequence data. Roughly 300 gigabases of sequencing data and roughly 90 million unique TCR sequences were included in an early release covering over 600 HLA-typed donors. The genetic ancestry cluster associated with self-reported Caucasian donors included roughly four fifths of the roughly 380 genotyped donors. The study was designed to test whether signatures of past pathogen exposure could be identified by cataloging public T cell receptors. The T cell repertoires of several hundred subjects were profiled by immunosequencing and related to cytomegalovirus serostatus. In addition to the first cohort of approximately 650 subjects, a separate validation cohort of approximately 130 different subjects was used. To predict cytomegalovirus infection status, the study combined high-throughput TCR immunosequencing, statistical association of individual TCRs with disease status, and machine learning. To study patterns of TCR occurrence, a later analysis re-analyzed previously published TCR beta repertoires from around 700 donors and added high-resolution HLA genotyping. The later analysis used no new phenotypic data to find candidate immune exposures, relying instead on TCR beta sequences and their occurrence across donors. An earlier analysis of 587 of the donors applied high-throughput TCR beta sequencing to assess whether each TCR beta V gene segment acted as functional or pseudogenic. Donor age, sex, ethnicity and CMV serostatus were compiled together with the repertoire data. A later genetic analysis used genome-wide SNP genotypes for about 65% of the roughly 670 donors, treating that subset as a discovery cohort. Every repertoire in the discovery cohort had been generated on one and the same sequencing platform. HLA typing covered class I and class II loci at four-digit resolution. The number of typed donors differed by locus: about 620-640 for A, B, C, DRB1 and DQB1; about 520 for DQA1; around 580 for DPA1; and some 430 for DPB1. Because of strong linkage in the cohort, roughly five DR-DQ haplotypes were treated as single units for association and clustering. On average, about 200,000 unique TCR beta nucleotide sequences were sequenced per donor among some 420 genotyped donors of the cohort, with roughly 19% of those sequences being non-productive.

Results the study describes overall, beyond this receptor: At a false discovery rate of 0.05, a later analysis linked under 20,000 TCR beta sequences to specific HLA alleles. A later genetic analysis associated a missense DCLRE1C variant with V-gene and J-gene trimming of TCR beta chains, and an independent cohort replicated the association. A cluster of highly shared sequence variants was judged likely to be a technical artifact of the sequencing pipeline. The classifier was reported to diagnose cytomegalovirus status with high specificity and sensitivity in both the original and validation cohorts. The authors suggested that the approach could potentially be extended to other disease states and immunological phenotypes. According to a later analysis, most CMV-associated TCR beta chains appeared to be HLA-restricted, and the HLA associations seemed to be driven largely by CMV exposure. Several of the top co-occurrence clusters appeared to be linked to parvovirus B19, influenza, CMV and Epstein-Barr virus, according to a later analysis. A further reported finding was that TCR beta sequences accurately predicted the HLA-A and HLA-B alleles for most subjects in the first cohort. In an earlier analysis of a few hundred of the donors, most TCR beta V segments were observed in productive rearrangements about 87% or about 30% of the time, broadly matching IMGT annotations. The only immune exposure information available for the cohort was CMV serostatus. Correlated functional status among segregating V segments might be attributable to linkage disequilibrium, but an unknown experimental factor could not be ruled out. Some IMGT-functional V segments, including TRBV6-2 and TRBV6-3, could not be told apart with the 87-base-pair reads, so those segments were excluded. According to a later analysis, TCR association rates differed among HLA loci, with DRB1 alleles showing the most associated TCRs and HLA-C alleles showing the fewest. Most TCR sequences were seen in very few donors, while some public TCRs were found in many individuals. Only TCR beta chains were sequenced in this cohort, and the absence of alpha or paired-chain data limited detectable features. In the study, 150 to 200 TCR beta chains were listed as associated with cytomegalovirus. Assigning TCR associations to individual alleles was difficult when HLA alleles, especially DR and DQ, strongly co-occurred. Because counts were too low, approximately 18 rarely observed V segments, including chromosome 9 orphons, were excluded from the earlier analysis of a few hundred of the donors. Sequencing depth was assumed to be roughly uniform across donors in the presence/absence analyses, though that assumption may not hold. According to a later genetic analysis, donors in an Asian-associated ancestry cluster had fewer N-insertions in productive TCRs than the approximately 650-donor mean. In a later analysis, HLA-associated TCR beta chains were found to be more clonally expanded and to have lower generation probabilities than equally common non-associated chains. Three of the identified cytomegalovirus-associated TCR beta chains were confirmed in vitro to be specific for cytomegalovirus antigens. HLA typing was unavailable for some donors at each locus, so association tests used only the typed subset.

On this clone: It has no known antigen specificity. Base qualities are missing; no much larger clone stands one base away.

The method behind the library was the immunoSEQ multiplex PCR assay. A mixture of 60 forward primers for TCR Vbeta segments and 13 reverse primers for TCR Jbeta segments was used in the multiplex PCR. Amplification of the CDR3 region of rearranged TCR beta genes was performed with a multiplex PCR assay on genomic DNA. On the Illumina HiSeq System, the amplified TCR beta libraries were sequenced as 87-base-pair reads. The study's processing was this. Across the 700 or so repertoires, a later analysis counted tens of millions of unique TCR beta chains, 9 million to 14 million of which were shared by at least two donors. Raw reads were error-corrected and collapsed into unique sequences with a nearest-neighbor algorithm that merged closely related sequences to remove PCR and sequencing errors. Alignment of CDR3 sequences to IMGT reference sequences was used to assign V, D and J gene segments. Each retained sequence needed at least a six-nucleotide match to both a V gene segment and a J gene segment. Rearrangements were classified as productive when the CDR3 lacked stop codons and remained in frame with V and J, and all other rearrangements were classified as non-productive. Following IMGT convention, CDR3 was defined as the stretch from the second conserved V-encoded cysteine up to the conserved J-encoded phenylalanine. The earlier analysis of 587 of the donors excluded any sequence lacking an unambiguous match to a single V gene segment. In an earlier analysis of some 590 of the donors, a V segment was called functional when productive rearrangements were above 56.7%, and segregating when the standard deviation between donors exceeded 5%. A statistical classification framework was built to diagnose cytomegalovirus status from the catalog of TCR beta chain sequences. V and J gene assignment, in a later analysis, came from comparing TCR nucleotide sequences with IMGT/GENE-DB human TR gene sequences. The TCRdist pipeline was used in a later analysis to assign CDR3 sequences and most-parsimonious VDJ recombination scenarios. A later analysis defined each TCR beta chain by its CDR3 amino acid sequence plus V-gene family, and excluded reads lacking a unique V-gene family. In a later analysis, fewer than 650 highly shared, low-generation-probability nucleotide sequences were removed to address suspected cross-contamination and a sequencing artifact. A later analysis calculated a clonal expansion index for each public chain from normalized within-repertoire ranks of inferred template counts. In a later analysis, generation probabilities were computed with a VDJ recombination model fitted to out-of-frame rearrangements, and the resulting probabilities were checked against IGoR. Hypergeometric tests were used in a later analysis to score TCR-TCR, TCR-HLA and TCR-CMV co-occurrence, with a repertoire-size bias correction applied to the TCR pairs. In a later analysis, false discovery rates were estimated by permuting HLA or CMV assignments 20 times. In a later analysis, co-occurring TCRs were grouped using DBSCAN, with TCRdist sequence similarity added in when clustering inside HLA-allele-positive subsets. For co-occurrence clustering, repertoires with fewer than 30,000 or more than 120,000 public chains were excluded, along with 5 or 6 repertoires with anomalous nucleotide sharing. In TCRdb, the immuneACCESS table is reduced to in-frame sequences with V and J assigned. These tables do not hold every clone; where another copy was compared, an unresolved V gene accounts for under half, and the others remain unexplained. Clone size and V and J calls were adopted from that table, with D and trimming inferred from the DNA. For this sample the table gives more than 150,000 clones, of which about three quarters were detected only once. The ten largest make up about 1.6% of the sample.

The cohort consisted of hundreds of healthy bone marrow donors. Cohort members were all nominally healthy when sampled, although unrecorded immune exposures were likely present. The donor was CMV seronegative and was included in the group of around 320 seronegative cohort members. Every donor gave a peripheral blood sample, and the peripheral blood mononuclear cells from that sample were used for TCR beta sequencing. The Qiagen DNeasy Blood Extraction Kit was used to extract genomic DNA from the blood cell samples. At the junction V is shortened by 6 bases and J by 5 bases, with 8 bases in between. For CDR1 and CDR2, the germline V gene lists SNHLY and FYNNEI. CDR3 length: 12 amino acids, cysteine to phenylalanine. The only DNA kept is the CDR3, 36 bases in frame from the first base.

The receptor chain draws on TRBV2 and TRBJ2-1; a tentative D match to TRBD1 spans 5 bases. Material for sequencing was PBMCs. The source of this sequence is a young man in good health and CMV-seronegative. The DNA sequence reads TGTGCCAGCAGGGAACAGGACAATGAGCAGTTCTTC. The encoded protein is CASREQDNEQFF.